The rows below give T cell receptor beta chains drawn from one sample of a study of cytomegalovirus exposure and HLA in healthy donors. TCRdb keeps only in-frame clones here, not all; method: immunoSEQ multiplex PCR. The sample has around 70,000 clones. Specimen: PBMCs. Receptors were obtained from a woman aged 30 to 39 in good health and CMV-seronegative. CDR3s include the opening cysteine and the closing phenylalanine or tryptophan. The D gene is left open where the match is weak.

j_gene	d_gene	v_gene	CDR3aa	CDR3nt
TRBJ1-5	NA	TRBV5-1	CASSLGAGDQPQHF	TGCGCCAGCAGCTTGGGGGCCGGGGATCAGCCCCAGCATTTT
TRBJ2-1	TRBD2	TRBV19	CASSMSLGLAEQFF	TGTGCCAGTAGTATGAGCCTCGGACTAGCGGAGCAGTTCTTC
TRBJ2-7	TRBD2	TRBV6-1	CASSETSGGANEQYF	TGTGCCAGCAGTGAAACCAGCGGGGGGGCCAACGAGCAGTACTTC
TRBJ1-2	TRBD1	TRBV28	CASSLTGQGNYGYTF	TGTGCCAGCAGTTTAACGGGACAGGGGAACTATGGCTACACCTTC
TRBJ1-2	NA	TRBV7-9	CASSHRDSYGYTF	TGTGCCAGCAGCCACAGGGATAGCTATGGCTACACCTTC
TRBJ1-2	NA	TRBV7-9	CASSFAGGGQGYTF	TGTGCCAGCAGCTTTGCGGGGGGCGGGCAAGGCTACACCTTC
TRBJ1-4	NA	TRBV30	CAWGSLANEKLFF	TGTGCCTGGGGGAGTCTAGCTAATGAAAAACTGTTTTTT
TRBJ2-7	NA	TRBV4-3	CASSQDRWHNYEQYF	TGCGCCAGCAGCCAAGATCGATGGCATAACTACGAGCAGTACTTC
TRBJ1-5	TRBD1	TRBV9	CASSAMGQGGQPQHF	TGTGCCAGCAGCGCCATGGGACAGGGTGGCCAGCCCCAGCATTTT
TRBJ2-5	TRBD2	TRBV18	CASSLAGGETQYF	TGTGCCAGCTCACTAGCGGGAGGGGAGACCCAGTACTTC
TRBJ1-2	NA	TRBV9	CASSVVGGYGYTF	TGTGCCAGCAGCGTAGTAGGGGGTTATGGCTACACCTTC
TRBJ1-1	NA	TRBV6-5	CASSYSRGLNTEAFF	TGTGCCAGCAGTTACTCGCGGGGATTGAACACTGAAGCTTTCTTT
TRBJ2-3	NA	TRBV6-5	CASSADSQRTQYF	TGTGCCAGCAGTGCGGACAGCCAACGTACGCAGTATTTT
TRBJ2-7	TRBD2	TRBV25-1	CASSEWEGYEQYF	TGTGCCAGCAGTGAATGGGAGGGTTACGAGCAGTACTTC
TRBJ2-7	TRBD2	TRBV7-8	CASSSGLPKYEQYF	TGTGCCAGCAGCTCGGGACTACCCAAATACGAGCAGTACTTC
TRBJ2-4	TRBD1	TRBV29-1	CSVMTGGNIQYF	TGCAGCGTCATGACAGGGGGGAACATTCAGTACTTC
TRBJ2-3	TRBD1	TRBV5-1	CASSSGTGRADTQYF	TGCGCCAGCAGTTCCGGGACAGGTAGGGCAGATACGCAGTATTTT
TRBJ1-1	NA	TRBV30	CALVGGTEAFF	TGTGCCTTGGTCGGGGGCACTGAAGCTTTCTTT
TRBJ1-5	TRBD1	TRBV28	CASSSGTGGNQPQHF	TGTGCCAGCAGTTCCGGGACAGGGGGCAATCAGCCCCAGCATTTT
TRBJ1-2	TRBD1	TRBV6-6	CATGDSYGYTF	TGTGCCACGGGGGACAGCTATGGCTACACCTTC
TRBJ2-3	TRBD2	TRBV28	CASSPGLAVRLTDTQYF	TGTGCCAGCAGTCCGGGACTAGCTGTAAGGTTAACAGATACGCAGTATTTT
TRBJ1-3	NA	TRBV30	CAWSTPGAGNNIYF	TGTGCCTGGAGTACCCCAGGGGCTGGAAACAACATATATTTT
TRBJ2-7	TRBD2	TRBV4-1	CASSQVGLAGDEQYF	TGCGCCAGCAGCCAAGTGGGCCTAGCGGGAGACGAGCAGTACTTC
TRBJ1-1	TRBD1	TRBV6-6	CASSYGSDRDPTEAFF	TGTGCCAGCAGTTACGGCTCGGACAGGGACCCCACTGAAGCTTTCTTT